This TCR beta chain was observed in a study of lymphopenia after photon versus proton radiotherapy. Concerning this clone: Its specificity is unknown.

Germline CDR1 and CDR2: GTSNPN and SVGIG (reference sequence). The CDR3 length is 15 residues. The ends lost 1 base at V and 6 bases at J; junction bases unmatched: 5. Study-wide findings and caveats: Oligoclonal CD8+ Temra expansion after nadir drove photon patients' diversity drop. Under photons, naive T cells and diversity fell while effector/memory populations rose. Only patients who died were analyzed for survival; proton advantage is unproven.

The assay was immunoSEQ multiplex PCR, and TCRdb's table has in-frame clones only and misses some. The sample contains 26,000 or so clones, over 75% of which appear only once. This TCR was recovered from a middle-aged man with gastric cancer. The sample here was peripheral blood, taken from a patient treated with photon-based radiotherapy. This chain uses TRBV30 with TRBJ1-5; the match to TRBD1 covers 11 bases. The CDR3 coding sequence is TGTGCCTGGAGTGGCCCGGGACAGGGGGTTCAGCCCCAGCATTTT. It encodes CAWSGPGQGVQPQHF.